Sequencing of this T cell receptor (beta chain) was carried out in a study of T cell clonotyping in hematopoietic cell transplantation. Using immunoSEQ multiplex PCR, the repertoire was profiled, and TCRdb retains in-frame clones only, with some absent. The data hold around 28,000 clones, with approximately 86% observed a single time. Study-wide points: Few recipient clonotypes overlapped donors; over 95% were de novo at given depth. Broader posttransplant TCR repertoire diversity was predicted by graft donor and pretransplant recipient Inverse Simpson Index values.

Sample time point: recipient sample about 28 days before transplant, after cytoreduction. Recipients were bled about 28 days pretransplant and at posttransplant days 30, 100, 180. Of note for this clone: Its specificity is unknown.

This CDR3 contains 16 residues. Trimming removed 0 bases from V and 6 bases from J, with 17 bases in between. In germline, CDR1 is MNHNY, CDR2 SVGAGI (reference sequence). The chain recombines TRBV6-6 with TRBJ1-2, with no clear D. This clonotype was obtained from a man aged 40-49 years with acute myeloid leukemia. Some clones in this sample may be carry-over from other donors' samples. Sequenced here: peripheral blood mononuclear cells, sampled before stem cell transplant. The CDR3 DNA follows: TGTGCCAGCAGTTACTCGTCAAGCCATCTATCTCATGGCTACACCTTC. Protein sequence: CASSYSSSHLSHGYTF.